This TCR beta chain was identified during a study of T cell repertoires in cytomegalovirus infection. Study findings and constraints: CMV-specific TCR beta clonotypes restricted by HLA-C were the ones dominating the ex vivo response.

A single record per CDR3 protein comes from TCRdb applying MiXCR to the reads. The sample has hundreds of thousands of distinct CDR3 sequences; about 33% are singletons. This CDR3 has 14 amino acids. V shed 7 bases and J shed 0 bases, with 13 bases lying between them. This clonotype was counted once. Its antigen is not known. The clonotype was recovered from a human donor in good health (CMV status not recorded). Some clones in this sample may be carry-over from other donors' samples. The sequenced sample was cultured PBMCs, obtained from culture after CMV antigen stimulation. This rearrangement joins TRBV12-3 or TRBV12-4 to TRBJ2-7; TRBD1 is a possible D gene (6 bases). DNA for the CDR3: TGTGCCAGCACTGTCCGGGACACCTCCTACGAGCAGTACTTC. Residues: CASTVRDTSYEQYF.